The next 9 T cell receptor beta chains were all read from a single sample in a study of CD8 T cells in ankylosing spondylitis. Study-wide findings and caveats: A motif in TCR beta, a set of eight highly homologous variants, appeared characteristic of ankylosing spondylitis blood.

TCRdb re-derived calls from the 5' RACE reads in MiXCR, one entry per CDR3 protein. The top ten clones hold over 25% of a sample with tens of thousands of distinct CDR3 sequences, roughly 10% of them seen once. Their target antigens are unknown. The specimen sequenced was blood, either unsorted or a sorted T cell fraction (not recorded which). These receptors all come from a male donor with ankylosing spondylitis.

The gene calls are TRBV21-1 and TRBJ2-1; the D call in the table, TRBD2, was not verified against the DNA. TRBV21-1 is recorded as a pseudogene. The CDR3 runs 19 residues. Here the CDR3 DNA reads TGTGCCAGCAGCCAAGCGGGACTAGCGGGACCCGCTTTTTTTAATGAGCAGTTCTTC. The encoded protein is CASSQAGLAGPAFFNEQFF.

The sample holds a few counts of this clonotype. The V call is TRBV24-1, the J call TRBJ2-1; no reliable D call. Trimming took off 6 bases at V and 4 bases at J, with 6 bases between the two ends. Germline CDR1 KGHDR, CDR2 SFDVKD. The CDR3 consists of 12 residues. CDR3 sequence: CATSRTYNEQFF. CDR3 nucleotides: TGTGCCACCAGTCGCACGTACAATGAGCAGTTCTTC.

This clonotype was seen repeatedly, ten times or more. This chain links TRBV5-6 with TRBJ2-5; 8 bases are shared with TRBD2. Trimming at V came to 0 bases and at J to 3 bases, leaving 1 base not matched to a gene. The CDR3 length is 14 residues. Germline CDR1 and CDR2: SGHDT and YYEEEE. The CDR3 DNA reads TGTGCCAGCAGCTTGGAACTAGCGGAAGAGACCCAGTACTTC. Its protein is CASSLELAEETQYF.

This clonotype was seen many times. The chain employs TRBV7-8 and TRBJ1-1; D gene ambiguous. CDR3 length equals 11 residues. Germline CDR1 is SGHVS and CDR2 is FQNEAQ. V dropped 4 bases and J dropped 1 base, with 1 base sitting between them. The CDR3 spells CASSSNTEAFF. Here the CDR3 DNA reads TGTGCCAGCAGCTCGAACACTGAAGCTTTCTTT.

This clonotype was picked up many times. The J gene is TRBJ2-7, the V gene TRBV20-1; D tentatively reads TRBD1 or TRBD2 (5 bases each). V lost 3 bases, J lost 3 bases, and 15 bases lay in between. The CDR3 runs to 14 residues. Germline lookup yields CDR1 DFQATT and CDR2 SNEGSKA (reference sequence). The CDR3 region has the DNA TGCAGTGCTAGCTCCGGGACCGCTAACTACGAGCAGTACTTC. Protein product: CSASSGTANYEQYF.

The chain carries TRBV20-1 and TRBJ2-7; D tentatively fits TRBD1 or TRBD2 (5 bases each). Between the trimmed V and J ends, which lost 6 bases and 5 bases, there was a span of 8 bases. CDR1 and CDR2 from the germline V gene are DFQATT and SNEGSKA (reference sequence). The CDR3 is made up of 10 amino acids. The CDR3 DNA reads as TGCAGTGCCCGGGACCACGAGCAGTACTTC. It translates to CSARDHEQYF.

The table lists this clonotype with a few counts. This rearrangement joins TRBV19 to TRBJ2-1, with D unresolved. Germline CDR1 is LNHDA and CDR2 is SQIVND (reference sequence). Trimming removed 5 bases from V and 0 bases from J, with 8 bases in between. The CDR3 runs 14 residues. The CDR3 sequence: CASSPTHSYNEQFF. The CDR3 nucleotides are TGTGCCAGTAGTCCGACACACTCCTACAATGAGCAGTTCTTC.

The chain recombines TRBV24-1 with TRBJ2-7; tentative D call: TRBD2 (5 bases). V was clipped by 1 base and J by 2 bases, with 20 bases between them. Per germline, CDR1 KGHDR and CDR2 SFDVKD. CDR3 length: 18 residues. In DNA, the CDR3 is TGTGCCACCAGTGATTTAGGAGAGCGGTCCTTTAGCCCCTACGAGCAGTACGTC. Translating gives CATSDLGERSFSPYEQYV.

This chain links TRBV19 with TRBJ2-3; no clear D gene. V was trimmed by 3 bases and J by 5 bases, leaving 9 bases between them. The germline CDR1 and CDR2 sequences are LNHDA and SQIVND (reference sequence). The CDR3 runs to 13 residues. The CDR3 nucleotides are TGTGCCAGTAGTATCCTCTTACAAGATACGCAGTATTTT. Translation gives CASSILLQDTQYF.